The T cell receptor beta chain under discussion was sequenced for a study of tumor and adjacent non-tumor tissue in lung cancer. The template was RNA from unsorted bulk tissue. The V gene end was trimmed by 5 bases and the J gene end by 6 bases; junction bases not matched to a gene: 17. Germline loops: CDR1 KGHDR, CDR2 SFDVKD. This CDR3 has 18 amino acids. Study-level results: Patients with more diverse tumor TCRs had worse survival. In normal lung, the top 100 clones were significantly more dominant than in tumor.

Three rounds of nested PCR, following a modified ARM-PCR protocol, produced the TCRbeta library. Via MiXCR, TCRdb re-called the multiplex PCR reads, giving one row per CDR3 protein. Of 95,000 to 150,000 distinct CDR3 sequences in the sample, 66% are singletons; the top ten hold 9.5% to 15%. For this clonotype: As yet, its antigen is unknown.

What was sequenced was lung tumor tissue. The receptor comes from a man aged 30-40 years with non-small cell lung cancer. The rearrangement links TRBV24-1 to TRBJ2-1; 8 bases agree with TRBD1. In DNA form, the CDR3 reads TGTGCCACCAGTGGACAGGGGCTATTTGCCCCCCTTCGCAATGAGCAGTTCTTC. Its protein is CATSGQGLFAPLRNEQFF.